This passage covers 2 T cell receptor beta chains from one sample sequenced in a study of blood T cells in healthy people across ages. The authors ran a second PCR of 7 to 11 cycles using a sample-barcoded 5' primer and a J-beta primer mix. MiXCR, run by TCRdb on the 5' RACE reads, gives a single entry per CDR3 protein. The sample has some 1.5 million distinct CDR3 sequences, roughly 27% seen once. Material for sequencing was blood. The origin of the receptors is a woman under 40 in good health.

This clonotype came up a few times. The gene calls are TRBV28 and TRBJ1-5, with D hard to call. The CDR3 is made up of 17 amino acids. CDR1 and CDR2 from the germline V gene are MDHEN and SYDVKM. Trimming took off 5 bases at V and 0 bases at J, with 17 bases between the two ends. CDR3 nucleotide sequence: TGTGCCAGCAGTCCGAGGGCAGACGGAATTAGCAATCAGCCCCAGCATTTT. This gives the protein CASSPRADGISNQPQHF.

The chain uses TRBV27 and TRBJ2-1; D possibly corresponds to TRBD2 (5 bases). The CDR3 sequence is 16 residues long. The ends were cut back, 1 base at V and 5 bases at J, with 15 bases in the middle. In germline, CDR1 is MNHEY, CDR2 SMNVEV (reference sequence). The CDR3 sequence: CASSLLEARYNNEQFF. The CDR3, as DNA: TGTGCCAGCAGTTTATTGGAGGCGCGCTATAACAATGAGCAGTTCTTC.